This T cell receptor (beta chain) was profiled in a study of early T cells in non-severe SARS-CoV-2 infection. Study overall: Whole-blood bulk RNA, unsorted, was sequenced, and chains were unpaired.

The TCR library protocol was used to attach unique molecular identifiers. These identifiers were attached to individual cDNA molecules. TCRdb recomputed calls from the 5' RACE reads with MiXCR, one row per CDR3 protein. The data show roughly 51,000 distinct CDR3 sequences, 6.2% seen once. The CDR3 covers 16 residues. Trimming took 1 base from V and 7 from J, leaving 19 bases between them. CDR1 and CDR2 (germline): LGHDT, YNNKEL (reference sequence). This clonotype appeared a few times. The clonotype was recovered from an adult who was a healthcare worker with PCR-confirmed SARS-CoV-2 infection or an uninfected control (not recorded which). The source material was whole blood. The rearrangement joins TRBV3-1 to TRBJ1-1, with D possibly TRBD1 on 5 matching bases. CDR3 amino acids: CASSQGDGRRTYEAFF. CDR3 DNA: TGTGCCAGCAGCCAAGGGGACGGCCGGAGAACTTATGAAGCTTTCTTT.